This T cell receptor (beta chain) was sequenced in a study of beta chain features in type 1 diabetes (dated by TCRdb to the late 2010s). Study-wide context: Patients and healthy donors did not differ in mean age, gender distribution, total cell number or subset yield. A total of 107,917,701 sorted cells were examined across all samples, and the number of cells per subset was strongly correlated with RNA yield. In the study, recently diagnosed type 1 diabetes patients and matched healthy donors were compared on the TCRB repertoires of their sorted circulating CD4+ T cell subsets. Whereas all 30 or so donors provided naive and central memory subsets, regulatory and stem cell-like memory subsets were isolated from just 8 patients and roughly 8 healthy donors.

What the authors observed across the whole study: A moderate but significant shortening of TCRB CDR3 length was observed in type 1 diabetes patients in all four CD4+ subsets. Because small numbers of individuals were included in the HLA sub-analyses, any influence of HLA type on TCRB rearrangement was left unresolved. Because cDNA was sequenced instead of genomic DNA, highly expressing activated cells could be over-represented, though the groups showed no difference in activation or CD3 levels. Shorter templates might have been favored by PCR, but patient and control samples were amplified and corrected together, so both groups would have been affected equally by any skew. Fewer insertions and more nucleotide deletions at VDJ recombination sites were observed in patients with type 1 diabetes, implying thymic rearrangement abnormalities. The naive, central memory and regulatory TCRB repertoires appeared to resemble one another more closely among patients than among healthy donors.

Compared with germline, V lacks 0 bases and J lacks 0 bases; bases without a gene match: 4. As encoded in the germline V gene (reference sequence), CDR1 is GTSNPN while CDR2 is SVGIG. The CDR3 spans 16 residues, from the cysteine through the phenylalanine. Only the CDR3 part of the read is kept: 48 bases, read in frame from the first base. This clone was counted only a few times. Its antigen is unknown. The sample holds no much larger clone one base away, and base qualities are not on file. All of the isolated RNA was reverse transcribed with the High Capacity cDNA Reverse Transcription Kit, so expressed TCRB transcripts were sequenced. Deep immunoSEQ sequencing was performed on naive, central memory and regulatory T cell samples, with an average of roughly 3.3 million total reads per sample. Sorted cells were lysed in RLT buffer and RNA was extracted with DNase-treated RNeasy Micro or Mini kits, depending on cell number. To prevent cross-contamination, every cell subset was processed on its own, while patient and healthy donor samples were processed together. The immunoSEQ multiplex PCR was used to amplify TCRB sequences from cDNA, yielding 87-bp fragments that span the CDR3 region. Amplicons were sequenced on the Illumina HiSeq platform. From the authors' description of their analysis: Synthetic template baselines were used to correct PCR bias computationally, reads within Hamming distance 2 were collapsed together, and singletons that could not be merged were discarded. Reads were aligned to IMGT to assign V, D and J genes, CDR3 length, and insertions or deletions at six rearrangement sites. Within each subset, clonotype counts were normalized to the number of sorted cells before true diversity and Gini coefficients were calculated with the tcR R package. The overlap coefficient, calculated on TCRB nucleotide sequences, was used to quantify repertoire sharing. Out-of-frame TCRB sequences from naive cells were analyzed as a proxy for the pre-selection repertoire. TCRdb took over this immuneACCESS table, retaining in-frame rearrangements with V and J assigned. Such tables are incomplete; in checked studies, under half of the missing clones stem from an unresolved V gene, and the remainder is unexplained. That table is the source of V, J and clone size, and D and trimming were worked out from the DNA. This sample comprises a few hundred thousand clones, approximately 13% of them detected only once. About 0.02% of the sample lies in the top ten.

From each donor, a single peripheral blood sample of around 0.12 L on average was drawn into heparinised tubes. A BD FACSAria II and a panel including CD45RO, CCR7, CD25, CD127, CD95 and CD27 were used to sort naive, central memory, regulatory and stem cell-like memory CD4+ T cells. Every sorted population had a purity above 95%. PBMCs were isolated immediately by Lymphoprep density gradient centrifugation and stained directly without culture. Samples were stained and sorted in pairs, with one healthy donor and one patient per experiment, so that batch effects were minimized. The sequencing sample was made of naive CD4+ T cells from blood. The sample's cell subset or site, from its label and the paper: true naive CD4+ T cells. The chain joins TRBV30 to TRBJ1-3; 8 middle bases align to TRBD1. This receptor was identified in a man aged 30-40 years with type 1 diabetes. The bases are TGTGCCTGGAGTGTGGCAGGGGGCAGCTCTGGAAACACCATATATTTT. Its protein is CAWSVAGGSSGNTIYF.